These 11 T cell receptor beta chains came from one sample sequenced in a study of blood T cell repertoires in COVID-19. Sequencing used immunoSEQ multiplex PCR; TCRdb keeps in-frame clones, though not all of them. The table lists 200,000 to 250,000 clones, about 80% of them singletons. The sequencing input was PBMCs or T cells enriched from blood (not recorded which). The receptor set was obtained from a woman between 50 and 59 years old who had been exposed to COVID-19.

The chain joins TRBV9 to TRBJ2-2; 15 nucleotides match TRBD2. The germline V gene encodes CDR1 SGDLS and CDR2 YYNGEE. The CDR3 is made up of 21 amino acids. Unmatched junction bases numbered 11, after V lost 1 base and J lost 1 base. Written as DNA, the CDR3 is TGTGCCAGCAGCGTACAAGATCCGGGACTAGCGGGGGGAGTGAACACCGGGGAGCTGTTTTTT. Translated: CASSVQDPGLAGGVNTGELFF.

This clone was recorded only once. The J gene is TRBJ2-5, the V gene TRBV7-9; D unresolved. V gave up 1 base and J gave up 5 bases, with 17 bases separating them. The CDR3 is made up of 16 amino acids. Per the germline V gene, CDR1 is SEHNR and CDR2 is FQNEAQ (reference sequence). For the CDR3, the DNA is TGTGCCAGCAGCTTAGTGCGGTATTCTGGCGTCGAGACCCAGTACTTC. Protein: CASSLVRYSGVETQYF. The variable domain in full, completed from reference TRBV7-9 and TRBJ2-5, reads DTGVSQNPRHKITKRGQNVTFRCDPISEHNRLYWYRQTLGQGPEFLTYFQNEAQLEKSRLLSDRFSAERPKGSFSTLEIQRTEQGDSAMYLCASSLVRYSGVETQYFGPGTRLLVL.

The chain couples TRBV19 to TRBJ2-6, with a tentative D call TRBD2 (6 bases). V lost 5 bases and J 1 base, leaving 12 bases between the germline ends. Germline V lookup: CDR1 LNHDA, CDR2 SQIVND (reference sequence). The CDR3 extends over 16 amino acids. DNA for the CDR3: TGTGCCAGTAGTTTAATGGGGGGATCTGGGGCCAACGTCCTGACTTTC. Encoded protein: CASSLMGGSGANVLTF.

This clone showed up just once. The V call is TRBV7-2, the J call TRBJ1-3, with D maybe TRBD1 (6 bases). The CDR3 covers 16 residues. V lost 2 bases and J lost 0, with 11 bases in between. Germline V lookup: CDR1 SGHTA, CDR2 FQGNSA. DNA of the CDR3: TGTGCCAGCAGCTTAATGGACAGAAGCTCTGGAAACACCATATATTTT. Its translation: CASSLMDRSSGNTIYF.

The chain links TRBV12-3 or TRBV12-4 to TRBJ1-3, with D possibly being TRBD1 (6 bases). This CDR3 contains 11 residues. V lost 6 bases to trimming and J lost 8 bases, with 8 bases between them. CDR3 nucleotides: TGTGCCAGCAGGGCAGGGGACACCATATATTTT. As protein: CASRAGDTIYF.

The V and J genes are TRBV18 and TRBJ2-7; D gene uncertain. V dropped 2 bases and J dropped 2 bases, with 16 bases sitting between them. From germline, CDR1 is KGHSH and CDR2 LQKENI. The CDR3 is 16 residues long. In DNA form, the CDR3 reads TGTGCCAGCTCACCAGGCGGCCAAGTAATAACCTACGAGCAGTACTTC. Translation gives CASSPGGQVITYEQYF.

The chain uses TRBV9 and TRBJ1-1, with D maybe TRBD1 (6 bases). This CDR3 comprises 14 residues. V was pared by 1 base and J by 3 bases, with 10 bases between. Germline V gene lookup returns CDR1 SGDLS and CDR2 YYNGEE. CDR3 sequence: CASSVTSGDTEAFF. The CDR3 DNA follows: TGTGCCAGCAGCGTAACTTCAGGGGACACTGAAGCTTTCTTT. Complete variable domain (other parts from reference TRBV9 and TRBJ1-1): DSGVTQTPKHLITATGQRVTLRCSPRSGDLSVYWYQQSLDQGLQFLIQYYNGEERAKGNILERFSAQQFPDLHSELNLSSLELGDSALYFCASSVTSGDTEAFFGQGTRLTVV.

This rearrangement joins TRBV19 to TRBJ2-7; 7 nucleotides agree with TRBD1. The CDR3 is 14 residues long. CDR1 LNHDA and CDR2 SQIVND come from the germline V gene (reference sequence). Trimming took 1 base from V and 5 from J; bases not matched to a gene: 5. The CDR3 spells CASSIVGQEDEQYF. For the CDR3, the DNA is TGTGCCAGTAGTATAGTCGGACAGGAAGACGAGCAGTACTTC.

This chain connects TRBV10-3 to TRBJ2-3; D remains ambiguous. The CDR3 has 11 amino acids. The germline V and J ends were trimmed by 6 bases and 4 bases, with 5 bases remaining between them. Per the germline V gene, CDR1 is ENHRY and CDR2 is SYGVKD. The DNA of the CDR3 is TGTGCCATCAGAAGCGCAGATACGCAGTATTTT. Protein: CAIRSADTQYF.

CDR3 amino acids: CASSLGDLTYEQYF. CDR3 bases: TGTGCCAGCAGCTTGGGGGACTTGACCTACGAGCAGTACTTC. The chain joins TRBV5-8 to TRBJ2-7; D perhaps matches TRBD2 (6 bases). Germline lookup yields CDR1 SGHTS and CDR2 YDEGEE. The CDR3 spans 14 residues. V lost 0 bases and J 2 bases, leaving 9 bases between the germline ends.

The gene calls are TRBV5-4 and TRBJ1-1, with D unclear. V lost 0 bases and J lost 4, with 4 bases in between. CDR1 SGHNT and CDR2 YYREEE come from the germline V gene (reference sequence). The CDR3 totals 12 residues. In DNA form, the CDR3 reads TGTGCCAGCAGCTTGGACGGCACTGAAGCTTTCTTT. Its protein is CASSLDGTEAFF.